The next 7 T cell receptor beta chains were all read from a single sample in a study of T cells of healthy individuals. TCRdb called the 5' RACE reads again in MiXCR, with one record for every CDR3 protein. The table has about 57,000 distinct CDR3 sequences, around 16% seen once. These TCRs come from a human donor in good health.

The rearrangement links TRBV27 to TRBJ1-6, with 12 nucleotides matching TRBD1. In germline, CDR1 is MNHEY, CDR2 SMNVEV (reference sequence). V trimming: 4 bases; J trimming: 9 bases; junction bases outside the gene matches: 16. There are 19 residues in the CDR3. Here the CDR3 DNA reads TGTGCCAGCAGTTCCTTCCGGGACAGGGGGCTTCTTACGAGTTCACCCCTCCACTTT. It specifies CASSSFRDRGLLTSSPLHF.

Concerning this clonotype: A much bigger clone sits one base away, suggesting this may be a read error. The chain links TRBV5-1 to TRBJ2-3; TRBD2 aligns across 15 bases. The V segment lost 4 bases and the J segment 3 bases; nucleotides outside the gene matches: 6. The CDR3 covers 17 residues. Germline CDR1 is SGHRS and CDR2 is YFSETQ. CDR3 sequence reads: CASSGGLAGGGTDTQYF. In nucleotides, the CDR3 is TGCGCCAGCAGCGGGGGACTAGCGGGGGGTGGGACAGATACGCAGTATTTT. The full variable domain, in which reference TRBV5-1 and TRBJ2-3 provide the parts outside the CDR3, is KAGVTQTPRYLIKTRGQQVTLSCSPISGHRSVSWYQQTPGQGLQFLFEYFSETQRNKGNFPGRFSGRQFSNSRSEMNVSTLELGDSALYLCASSGGLAGGGTDTQYFGPGTRLTVL.

This clonotype came up many times. The V gene is TRBV30, the J gene TRBJ1-5, with TRBD1 matching over 7 bases. CDR3 length: 14 residues. Trimming cost V 5 bases and J 5 bases; bases outside gene matches: 9. Germline values: CDR1 GTSNPN, CDR2 SVGIG (reference sequence). The CDR3: CAWGVTGVHQPQHF. In DNA form, the CDR3 reads TGTGCCTGGGGGGTAACAGGGGTTCATCAGCCCCAGCATTTT.

This clonotype was seen a few times. The gene calls are TRBV7-9 and TRBJ1-3; 11 bases map to TRBD1. Trimming took 4 bases from V and 1 from J; bases not matched to a gene: 3. CDR1 is SEHNR and CDR2 is FQNEAQ in the germline V gene (reference sequence). CDR3 length: 16 amino acids. The CDR3 loop reads CASSSGTGGSGNTIYF. CDR3 coding DNA: TGTGCCAGCAGCTCCGGGACAGGGGGATCTGGAAACACCATATATTTT. The variable domain in full, with the rest retrieved from reference TRBV7-9 and TRBJ1-3, is DTGVSQNPRHKITKRGQNVTFRCDPISEHNRLYWYRQTLGQGPEFLTYFQNEAQLEKSRLLSDRFSAERPKGSFSTLEIQRTEQGDSAMYLCASSSGTGGSGNTIYFGEGSWLTVV.

The chain links TRBV5-4 to TRBJ2-7; no clear D gene. CDR3 size: 14 residues. Trimming took 4 bases from V and 5 from J, leaving 16 bases between them. Germline-derived CDR1 and CDR2 are SGHNT and YYREEE (reference sequence). The CDR3 nucleotides are TGTGCCAGCAGCCGGGCTGACCTGACCGACGAGCAGTACTTC. Translated, it gives CASSRADLTDEQYF.

The chain joins TRBV5-1 to TRBJ2-2, with 9 bases that match TRBD2. The CDR3 has 18 residues. Unmatched junction bases numbered 14, after V lost 2 bases and J lost 6 bases. Germline V CDR1 and CDR2: SGHRS, YFSETQ. CDR3 nucleotide sequence: TGCGCCAGCAGCTTAGTGGCGGGGGGGCCGGTTATCGCCGGGGAGCTGTTTTTT. It yields the protein CASSLVAGGPVIAGELFF.

This clonotype was found a few times. The chain uses TRBV7-9 and TRBJ1-5; no definite D call. CDR3 size: 14 residues. V shed 5 bases and J shed 0 bases, with 8 bases lying between them. Per the germline V gene, CDR1 is SEHNR and CDR2 is FQNEAQ (reference sequence). This CDR3 is CASSTGDSNQPQHF. The CDR3 region has the DNA TGTGCCAGCAGCACGGGAGATAGCAATCAGCCCCAGCATTTT.